The 21 T cell receptor beta chains below come from one sample, sequenced in a study of blood T cell repertoires in COVID-19. Sequencing used immunoSEQ multiplex PCR; TCRdb keeps in-frame clones, though not all of them. There are some 94,000 clones in the sample; around 87% occur only once, and under 1.2% lies in the top ten. The sample comprised peripheral blood. Receptors originate from a human donor in a cohort sampled during active COVID-19.

The V and J genes are TRBV19 and TRBJ2-7; D perhaps matches TRBD1 (5 bases). Germline CDR1 and CDR2: LNHDA and SQIVND (reference sequence). Trimming removed 0 bases from V and 4 bases from J, with 13 bases in between. The CDR3 is 15 residues long. The CDR3 nucleotides are TGTGCCAGTAGTATAGATCGAGAGACAGTGTACGAGCAGTACTTC. Residues: CASSIDRETVYEQYF.

The V call is TRBV4-1, the J call TRBJ2-5; D is possibly TRBD1 (5 bases). Trimming pared 1 base from V and 2 bases from J, leaving 8 bases between. The CDR3 is 14 amino acids. CDR1 is MGHRA, CDR2 YSYEKL, per germline. The DNA for the CDR3 is TGCGCCAGCAGCCAAGGACAGATACAAGAGACCCAGTACTTC. Its protein is CASSQGQIQETQYF.

The chain has TRBV29-1 and TRBJ1-2, with D hard to call. The CDR3 loop spans 11 amino acids. Germline assignment: CDR1 SQVTM and CDR2 ANQGSEA. Trimming stripped 4 bases from V and 13 bases from J, with 16 bases between. CDR3 DNA sequence: TGCAGCGTTGTATCCGACCTCCGGAGCACCTTC. Its translation: CSVVSDLRSTF.

This clone appeared a few times. This chain links TRBV7-6 with TRBJ2-1; D uncertain. Germline V gene sequence: CDR1 SGHVS, CDR2 FNYEAQ. There are 13 residues in the CDR3. Trimming cost V 1 base and J 9 bases, with 10 bases left between them. The chain's CDR3 is CASSLVPGGEQFF. DNA of the CDR3: TGTGCCAGCAGCTTAGTGCCCGGCGGTGAGCAGTTCTTC.

This clone was seen only a few times. The same CDR3 is also encoded by other DNA sequences in this sample. The genes are TRBV24-1 and TRBJ1-3; TRBD1 might be the D (5 bases). The CDR3 has 14 residues. The V end was cut by 3 bases, the J end by 0 bases, with 5 bases between. Per germline, CDR1 KGHDR and CDR2 SFDVKD. In DNA, the CDR3 is TGTGCCACCAGTGATAGGGGCTCTGGAAACACCATATATTTT. Translating gives CATSDRGSGNTIYF.

J is TRBJ2-7 and V is TRBV10-1, with TRBD1 identical over 8 bases. The J segment lost 7 bases and the V segment lost 2 bases, leaving 13 bases of the junction unmatched. Per the germline V gene, CDR1 is WNHNN and CDR2 is SYGVQD (reference sequence). The length of the CDR3 is 16 residues. In DNA form, the CDR3 reads TGCGCCAGCAGTGAGAATGCCCTCCAGGGGGCCGGGGAGCAGTACTTC. This gives the protein CASSENALQGAGEQYF.

In DNA form, the CDR3 reads TGTGCCAGCAGTTTTGGGACTAGCGGGACTCCCTACGAGCAGTACTTC. Translating gives CASSFGTSGTPYEQYF. The chain has TRBV6-5 and TRBJ2-7; TRBD2 agrees at 13 bases. The CDR3 sequence is 16 residues long. Germline lookup yields CDR1 MNHEY and CDR2 SVGAGI. V was clipped by 4 bases and J by 2 bases; unmatched bases: 5.

Only a few counts were recorded for this clone. The chain uses TRBV7-9 and TRBJ2-3, with a possible D match to TRBD1 (5 bases). V lost 4 bases and J 7 bases, leaving 15 bases between the germline ends. The germline V gene encodes CDR1 SEHNR and CDR2 FQNEAQ (reference sequence). CDR3 size: 14 residues. In DNA form, the CDR3 reads TGTGCCAGCAGCTCCGCCACAACAGGCAATACGCAGTATTTT. This encodes CASSSATTGNTQYF.

V usage is TRBV10-2 and J usage is TRBJ1-2, with D possibly matching TRBD1 (6 bases). The CDR3 has 18 amino acids. Germline lookup yields CDR1 WSHSY and CDR2 SAAADI. V was shortened by 5 bases and J by 4 bases, with 26 bases between the two germline ends. CDR3 amino acids: CASSPQGRGPAPSYGYTF. The DNA of the CDR3 is TGCGCCAGCAGTCCACAGGGTAGGGGACCTGCCCCGAGCTATGGCTACACCTTC.

The rearrangement uses TRBV19 and TRBJ1-2; TRBD1 matches 7 bases. The V and J ends lost 7 bases and 6 bases, in that order; junction bases with no gene match: 11. Germline values: CDR1 LNHDA, CDR2 SQIVND (reference sequence). This CDR3 is 14 amino acids long. CDR3 amino acids: CASTRDSLLNGYTF. In DNA, the CDR3 is TGTGCCAGTACCAGGGACAGTCTTTTAAATGGCTACACCTTC.

The chain links TRBV28 to TRBJ2-1; tentatively, D is TRBD2 (5 bases). In germline, CDR1 is MDHEN, CDR2 SYDVKM. CDR3 size: 12 residues. The V and J ends lost 5 bases and 10 bases respectively, with 12 bases between them. The DNA for the CDR3 is TGTGCCAGCAGTCTAGCCCTAGAGGAGCAGTTCTTC. Its translation: CASSLALEEQFF.

The chain links TRBV29-1 to TRBJ1-4; D gene ambiguous. V was pared by 4 bases and J by 7 bases, with 4 bases between. The CDR3 totals 10 residues. Looked up from germline, CDR1 is SQVTM and CDR2 is ANQGSEA. CDR3 protein: CSVVSEKLFF. For the CDR3, the DNA is TGCAGCGTTGTGAGTGAAAAACTGTTTTTT.

This clone was picked up a small number of times. The chain carries TRBV5-5 and TRBJ2-1, with D possibly TRBD2 on 6 matching bases. Germline CDR1 is SGHKS and CDR2 is YYEKEE (reference sequence). Trimming removed 2 bases from V and 3 bases from J, with 12 bases in between. This CDR3 spans 15 amino acids. CDR3 residues: CASSFRLGGYNEQFF. In DNA, the CDR3 is TGTGCCAGCAGCTTTAGACTAGGAGGCTACAATGAGCAGTTCTTC.

The chain links TRBV10-3 to TRBJ1-1; TRBD1 aligns across 8 bases. The trim removed 10 bases at V and 5 bases at J, leaving 12 bases unmatched. The CDR3 extends over 14 amino acids. Looked up from germline, CDR1 is ENHRY and CDR2 is SYGVKD. CDR3 in amino acids: CATAGQGKGTEAFF. The CDR3, as DNA: TGTGCCACTGCAGGACAGGGAAAAGGAACTGAAGCTTTCTTT.

The chain joins TRBV4-2 to TRBJ2-1; 15 nucleotides align to TRBD2. Germline CDR1 is LGHNA and CDR2 is YNFKEQ. The CDR3 totals 15 residues. With V trimmed by 4 bases and J by 9 bases, 4 bases remained unmatched. The chain's CDR3 is CASSRGTSGRSEQFF. CDR3 nucleotides: TGTGCCAGCAGCCGGGGGACTAGCGGGAGGAGTGAGCAGTTCTTC.

The rearrangement joins TRBV6-5 to TRBJ1-2; D might be TRBD1 (6 bases). Germline V CDR1 and CDR2: MNHEY, SVGAGI. This CDR3 comprises 11 residues. The V end was cut by 5 bases, the J end by 6 bases, with 7 bases between. The CDR3 nucleotides read TGTGCCAGCAGTAACAGGGATGGCTACACCTTC. Translated, it gives CASSNRDGYTF.

The chain joins TRBV7-9 to TRBJ2-1; the D gene is possibly TRBD2 (5 bases). Trimming shortened V by 7 bases and J by 0 bases, and 10 bases separated the two germline ends. Germline CDR1 and CDR2: SEHNR and FQNEAQ (reference sequence). The CDR3 length is 14 residues. CDR3 region: CASTRGSSYNEQFF. CDR3 coding DNA: TGTGCCAGCACCCGGGGAAGCTCCTACAATGAGCAGTTCTTC.

This chain links TRBV11-2 with TRBJ1-2, with 7 bases matching TRBD1. CDR1 SGHAT and CDR2 FQNNGV come from the germline V gene. The CDR3 extends over 14 amino acids. After removal of 5 bases from V and 2 bases from J, the junction contained 5 bases not matched to a gene. The CDR3 region is CASSPDRENYGYTF. The DNA for the CDR3 is TGTGCCAGCAGCCCAGACAGGGAGAACTATGGCTACACCTTC.

This clone is judged medium-sized. The chain links TRBV19 to TRBJ1-2, with 11 bases aligning to TRBD1. The germline gives CDR1 LNHDA, CDR2 SQIVND (reference sequence). CDR3 size: 14 residues. The ends lost 3 bases at V and 5 bases at J; junction bases unmatched: 2. The CDR3 region is CASSMGTGGYGYTF. CDR3 in DNA: TGTGCCAGTAGTATGGGGACAGGGGGGTATGGCTACACCTTC.

This rearrangement joins TRBV13 to TRBJ2-5; TRBD2 matches 8 bases. Germline CDR1 PRHDT, CDR2 FYEKMQ (reference sequence). The V and J ends lost 3 bases and 5 bases, in that order; junction bases with no gene match: 14. This CDR3 comprises 17 residues. The CDR3 protein is CASSFTVLLAGEETQYF. In DNA, the CDR3 is TGTGCCAGCAGCTTTACGGTACTCCTAGCGGGTGAGGAGACCCAGTACTTC.

This sequence joins TRBV5-1 and TRBJ1-4; D may be TRBD1 (5 bases). The V and J ends lost 0 bases and 4 bases respectively, with 10 bases between them. Germline V gene lookup returns CDR1 SGHRS and CDR2 YFSETQ. This CDR3 region has 15 residues. The CDR3 loop is CASSLETGNNEKLFF. CDR3 DNA sequence: TGCGCCAGCAGCTTGGAAACAGGAAATAATGAAAAACTGTTTTTT.